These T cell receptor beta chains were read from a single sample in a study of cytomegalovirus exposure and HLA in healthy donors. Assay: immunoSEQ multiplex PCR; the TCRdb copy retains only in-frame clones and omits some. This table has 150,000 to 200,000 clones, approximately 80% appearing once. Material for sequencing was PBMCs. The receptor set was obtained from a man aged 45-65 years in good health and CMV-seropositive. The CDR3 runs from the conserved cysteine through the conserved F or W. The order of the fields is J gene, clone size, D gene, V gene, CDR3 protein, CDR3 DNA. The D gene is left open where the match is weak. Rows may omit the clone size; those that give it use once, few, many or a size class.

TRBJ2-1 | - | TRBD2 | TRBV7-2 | CASSVTSGTYNEQFF | TGTGCCAGCAGCGTTACTAGCGGAACCTACAATGAGCAGTTCTTC
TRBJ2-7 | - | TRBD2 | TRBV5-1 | CASSGGLAGGYEQYF | TGCGCCAGCAGCGGGGGACTAGCGGGGGGATACGAGCAGTACTTC
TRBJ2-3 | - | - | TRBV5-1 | CASSLGSGVTDTQYF | TGCGCCAGCAGCTTGGGGTCGGGGGTAACAGATACGCAGTATTTT
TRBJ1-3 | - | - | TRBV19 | CASSIPAIGNTIYF | TGTGCCAGTAGTATCCCCGCTATTGGAAACACCATATATTTT
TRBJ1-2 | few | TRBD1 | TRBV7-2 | CASSLAGQGSYGYTF | TGTGCCAGCAGCTTAGCGGGACAGGGTTCCTATGGCTACACCTTC
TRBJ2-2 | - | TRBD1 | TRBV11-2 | CAAEDRGISNTGELFF | TGTGCCGCCGAGGACAGGGGAATTAGTAACACCGGGGAGCTGTTTTTT
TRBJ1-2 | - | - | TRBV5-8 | CASSSPPDYGYTF | TGTGCCAGCAGCTCCCCCCCTGACTATGGCTACACCTTC
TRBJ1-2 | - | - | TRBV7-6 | CASSRSPQGYYGYTF | TGTGCCAGCAGTAGATCACCACAGGGCTACTATGGCTACACCTTC
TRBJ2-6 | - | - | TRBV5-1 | CASSLEALGSGANVLTF | TGCGCCAGCAGCTTAGAGGCCCTGGGCTCTGGGGCCAACGTCCTGACTTTC
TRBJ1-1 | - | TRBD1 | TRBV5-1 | CASSGQGNTEAFF | TGCGCCAGCAGTGGACAGGGGAACACTGAAGCTTTCTTT
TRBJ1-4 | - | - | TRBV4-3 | CASSQDQGQGSEKLFF | TGCGCCAGCAGCCAAGATCAAGGTCAGGGTAGCGAAAAACTGTTTTTT
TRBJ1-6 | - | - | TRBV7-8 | CASSLQASSVSPLHF | TGTGCCAGCAGCTTACAGGCCTCATCGGTCTCACCCCTCCACTTT
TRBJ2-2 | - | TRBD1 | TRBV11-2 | CASSFESRQGWLFF | TGTGCCAGCAGCTTCGAAAGCCGACAGGGGTGGCTGTTTTTT
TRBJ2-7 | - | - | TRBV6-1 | CASLFSTSSYEQYF | TGTGCCAGCCTCTTTTCTACGTCCTCCTACGAGCAGTACTTC
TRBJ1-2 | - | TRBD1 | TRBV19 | CASRRTRDTRRGHGYTF | TGTGCCAGTAGACGCACGCGAGACACACGAAGGGGGCATGGCTACACCTTC
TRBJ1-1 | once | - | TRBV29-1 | CSVVEERGSNQAFF | TGCAGCGTTGTCGAGGAGCGGGGGTCAAACCAAGCTTTCTTT
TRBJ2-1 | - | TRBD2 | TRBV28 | CASSLGPSGLAQFF | TGTGCCAGCAGTTTGGGGCCTAGCGGATTAGCGCAGTTCTTC
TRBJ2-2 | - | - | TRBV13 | CASSLTQGTGELFF | TGTGCCAGCAGCTTAACACAGGGCACCGGGGAGCTGTTTTTT
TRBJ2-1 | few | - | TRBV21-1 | CASSQLAGGSYNEQFF | TGTGCCAGCAGCCAACTAGCGGGGGGCTCCTACAATGAGCAGTTCTTC
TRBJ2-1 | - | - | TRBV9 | CASAKEGLSYNEQFF | TGTGCCAGCGCAAAGGAGGGTCTCTCCTACAATGAGCAGTTCTTC
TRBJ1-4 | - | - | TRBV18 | CASSPQGGNEKLFF | TGTGCCAGCTCACCACAAGGAGGGAATGAAAAACTGTTTTTT
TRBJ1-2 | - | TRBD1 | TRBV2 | CASVRDSSYGYTF | TGTGCCAGCGTTCGGGACAGCTCCTATGGCTACACCTTC
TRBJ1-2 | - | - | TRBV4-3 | CASSQDSDSSLYGYTF | TGCGCCAGCAGCCAAGATTCGGACAGTTCCCTTTATGGCTACACCTTC
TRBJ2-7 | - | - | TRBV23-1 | CASSQRRGGEQYF | TGCGCCAGCAGTCAACGCAGGGGTGGCGAGCAGTACTTC
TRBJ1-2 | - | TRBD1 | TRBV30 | CTWDRTGYLYGYTF | TGCACCTGGGACCGGACAGGGTATCTCTATGGCTACACCTTC
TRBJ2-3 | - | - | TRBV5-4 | CASSLDSTSTDTQYF | TGTGCCAGCAGCTTGGATAGCACCAGCACAGATACGCAGTATTTT
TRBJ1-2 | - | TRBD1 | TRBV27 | CASSFQDRERGYTF | TGTGCCAGCAGTTTCCAGGACAGGGAAAGAGGCTACACCTTC
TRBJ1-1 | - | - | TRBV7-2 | CASSLASRNTEAFF | TGTGCCAGCAGCTTAGCGTCCCGGAACACTGAAGCTTTCTTT
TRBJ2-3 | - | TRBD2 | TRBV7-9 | CASSPHSGVTDTQYF | TGTGCCAGCAGCCCCCATAGCGGGGTGACAGATACGCAGTATTTT
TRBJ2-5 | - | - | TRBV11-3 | CASSLRSAGETQYF | TGTGCCAGCAGCTTAAGGAGCGCGGGAGAGACCCAGTACTTC
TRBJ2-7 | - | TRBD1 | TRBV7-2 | CASSLATGPQYF | TGTGCCAGCAGCTTAGCGACAGGGCCGCAGTACTTC
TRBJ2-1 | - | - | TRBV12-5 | CASGLGLDNEQFF | TGTGCTAGTGGTTTGGGACTTGACAATGAGCAGTTCTTC
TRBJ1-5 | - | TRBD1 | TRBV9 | CASSSSTGGEQPQHF | TGTGCCAGCAGCTCCTCTACAGGGGGAGAGCAGCCCCAGCATTTT
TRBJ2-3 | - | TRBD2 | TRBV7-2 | CASRRLTSGGAGDTQYF | TGTGCCAGCAGAAGGCTAACTAGCGGGGGGGCAGGAGATACGCAGTATTTT
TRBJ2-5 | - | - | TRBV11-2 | CASSLVVTSGETQYF | TGTGCCAGCAGCTTAGTCGTAACCAGCGGGGAGACCCAGTACTTC
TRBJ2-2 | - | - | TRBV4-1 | CASTRQIRDTGELFF | TGCGCCAGCACCCGACAGATTAGGGACACCGGGGAGCTGTTTTTT
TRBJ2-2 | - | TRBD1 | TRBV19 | CASTNLLDRGYTGELFF | TGTGCCAGTACCAATCTACTTGACAGGGGATACACCGGGGAGCTGTTTTTT
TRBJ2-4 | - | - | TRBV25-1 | CASSEGGGAKARNIQYF | TGTGCCAGCAGTGAAGGCGGAGGGGCGAAGGCCAGAAACATTCAGTACTTC
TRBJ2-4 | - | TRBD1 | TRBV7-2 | CASSLAPQGAPNIQYF | TGTGCCAGCAGCTTAGCCCCCCAGGGGGCGCCTAACATTCAGTACTTC
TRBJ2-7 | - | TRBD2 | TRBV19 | CASSFTSGGPVEQYF | TGTGCCAGTAGTTTTACTAGCGGGGGACCGGTCGAGCAGTACTTC
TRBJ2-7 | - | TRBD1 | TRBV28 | CASREQGVTYEQYF | TGTGCCAGCCGGGAACAGGGGGTGACCTACGAGCAGTACTTC